A selection of T cell receptor beta chains follows, all from one sample in a study of blood T cells in healthy people across ages. TCRdb processed the 5' RACE reads anew with MiXCR; each CDR3 protein has one entry. The sample has 850,000 to 1,100,000 distinct CDR3 sequences; under 40% are singletons. Input material: blood. The receptor source for this set is a man aged 18 to 29 in good health. The CDR3 runs from the conserved cysteine through the conserved F or W. A D gene is named only where the DNA matches it firmly. Not all rows give a size; the values are once, few, many and, for expanded clones, a class.

d_call	v_call	j_call	clone_size	cdr3_aa	cdr3_nt
TRBD2	TRBV7-9	TRBJ2-1	few	CASSSPSGGDLLAQFF	TGTGCCAGCAGCTCCCCTAGCGGGGGGGACCTCTTGGCGCAGTTCTTC
.	TRBV9	TRBJ2-7	.	CASSVGTHEQYF	TGTGCCAGCAGCGTAGGGACACATGAGCAGTACTTC
TRBD2	TRBV3-1	TRBJ2-4	.	CAGSQGTSRGGPKNIQYF	TGTGCCGGCAGCCAAGGGACTAGCCGGGGGGGACCCAAAAACATTCAGTACTTC
TRBD1	TRBV10-3	TRBJ2-7	.	CAIKGAGRAYEQYF	TGTGCCATCAAGGGGGCAGGGCGTGCCTACGAGCAGTACTTC
TRBD1	TRBV3-1	TRBJ2-1	.	CASSQEGTVTRGSYEQFF	TGTGCCAGCAGCCAAGAGGGGACAGTTACTCGAGGCTCCTACGAGCAGTTCTTC
TRBD1	TRBV6-6	TRBJ2-7	few	CASSYWTGGVYEQYF	TGTGCCAGCAGTTATTGGACAGGGGGCGTCTACGAGCAGTACTTC
.	TRBV2	TRBJ1-5	few	CASSYDRIDQPQHF	TGTGCCAGCAGTTACGACAGGATCGACCAGCCCCAGCATTTT
TRBD1	TRBV7-2	TRBJ2-3	.	CASRPDRQTTDTQYF	TGTGCCAGCAGGCCGGACAGGCAAACTACAGATACGCAGTATTTT
TRBD2	TRBV20-1	TRBJ2-3	few	CSARSGGPLISTDTQYF	TGCAGTGCTAGAAGCGGGGGCCCCCTTATTAGCACAGATACGCAGTATTTT
.	TRBV20-1	TRBJ2-7	once	CSARATAREEQYF	TGCAGTGCTAGAGCGACAGCCCGAGAGGAGCAGTACTTC
.	TRBV20-1	TRBJ2-2	few	CSARAGQNTGELFF	TGCAGTGCTAGAGCGGGACAGAACACCGGGGAGCTGTTTTTT